Listed below are T cell receptor beta chains from one sample, sequenced in a study of T cells after yellow fever vaccination. MiXCR was run by TCRdb on the 5' RACE reads, yielding one entry per CDR3 protein. The table records 200,000 to 250,000 distinct CDR3 sequences, 3.2% of them present only once. The sample consisted of CD4+ T cells sorted from PBMCs, taken 10 days after the yellow fever booster vaccination. These receptors all stem from a man younger than 35 who received the YFV17D yellow fever vaccine. CDR3s include the opening cysteine and the closing phenylalanine or tryptophan. A D gene is named only where the DNA matches it firmly. Clone sizes are given selectively: once, few, many, or a class where the clone is expanded.

>.|TRBJ2-2|.|TRBV7-7
TGTGCTAGCAGCTTTACAGGGTTCACCGGGGAGCTGTTTTTT
CASSFTGFTGELFF
>.|TRBJ2-2|many|TRBV20-1
TGCAGTGGATTGGAAACTTACACCGGGGAGCTGTTTTTT
CSGLETYTGELFF
>.|TRBJ1-3|few|TRBV5-1
TGCGCCAGCAGAAGCGAGAGCTCTGGAAACACCATATATTTT
CASRSESSGNTIYF
>TRBD1|TRBJ2-1|.|TRBV20-1
TGCAGTGCTGATGGGATGGGACAGACGTTCGGCAATGAGCAGTTCTTC
CSADGMGQTFGNEQFF
>TRBD1|TRBJ2-5|.|TRBV12-3/TRBV12-4
TGTGCCAGCAGACCGACAGGGGGGGGAGGGACCCAGTACTTC
CASRPTGGGGTQYF
>TRBD2|TRBJ2-1|many|TRBV7-3
TGTGCCAGCAGCCCGGGACTAGCGGGGCTACAGTTCTTC
CASSPGLAGLQFF
>.|TRBJ1-4|.|TRBV6-1
TGTGCCAGCAGGGAGGGGACAATTAATGAAAAACTGTTTTTT
CASREGTINEKLFF
>TRBD2|TRBJ2-1|many|TRBV6-2/TRBV6-3
TGTGCCAGCAGTTCACTAGCGGGGAGAAAATACAATGAGCAGTTCTTC
CASSSLAGRKYNEQFF
>.|TRBJ1-6|many|TRBV2
TGTGCCAGCAGTCAGGGTGTAGTGTCACCCCTCCACTTT
CASSQGVVSPLHF
>TRBD1|TRBJ2-3|many|TRBV5-1
TGCGCCAGCAGCTTGTTTACAGGGGGTGATACGCAGTATTTT
CASSLFTGGDTQYF
>.|TRBJ2-3|many|TRBV20-1
TGCAGTGCTGGCGGGGTCTTCGGCACAGATACGCAGTATTTT
CSAGGVFGTDTQYF
>.|TRBJ2-5|many|TRBV3-1
TGTGCCAGCAGCCATCGGACGCGTGCAGGGTTGAAGACCCAGTACTTC
CASSHRTRAGLKTQYF
>.|TRBJ2-5|.|TRBV5-4
TGTGCCAGCAGTTGGCAGTCCCAAGAGACCCAGTACTTC
CASSWQSQETQYF
>TRBD1|TRBJ2-4|many|TRBV5-1
TGCGCCAGCAGCTTATTGGGGACAGGGCTAAACATTCAGTACTTC
CASSLLGTGLNIQYF
>.|TRBJ1-2|many|TRBV5-1
TGCGCCAGCAGCTCCAGGGCGGAAGGTGGCTACACCTTC
CASSSRAEGGYTF
>.|TRBJ1-1|many|TRBV6-2/TRBV6-3
TGTGCCAGCAGCGCTCAGATGAACACTGAAGCTTTCTTT
CASSAQMNTEAFF
>.|TRBJ1-2|.|TRBV10-3
TGTGCCATCAGTGATTCGACAGGTACATATGGCTACACCTTC
CAISDSTGTYGYTF
>.|TRBJ2-2|.|TRBV19
TGTGCCAGTAGTACGGGGACCGCCCCCGGGGAGCTGTTTTTT
CASSTGTAPGELFF
>TRBD1|TRBJ2-2|few|TRBV5-1
TGCGCCAGCAGCTTGGTGCAGGGGGCCAGGCCCGGGGAGCTGTTTTTT
CASSLVQGARPGELFF
>.|TRBJ1-2|few|TRBV4-1
TGCGCCAGCAGCCTAGACCGGGCAGGGAATGGCTACACCTTC
CASSLDRAGNGYTF
>TRBD1|TRBJ1-2|many|TRBV5-1
TGCGCCAGCAGCCCAGGACAGGATGGGTATGGCTACACCTTC
CASSPGQDGYGYTF
>.|TRBJ1-1|few|TRBV9
TGTGCCAGCAGCAAGATGGATAGAAAGGAAGCTTTCTTT
CASSKMDRKEAFF
>TRBD2|TRBJ2-2|many|TRBV10-3
TGTGCCATCAGTGACGGGGGAGGGACCGGGGAGCTGTTTTTT
CAISDGGGTGELFF
>.|TRBJ1-1|many|TRBV3-1
TGTGCCAGCAGCCAAGAAGCGGTCAGGGAGAACACTGAAGCTTTCTTT
CASSQEAVRENTEAFF
>.|TRBJ1-2|few|TRBV6-1
TGTGCCAGCAGTGAATCGGGACGGGGCTATGGCTACACCTTC
CASSESGRGYGYTF
>.|TRBJ2-2|.|TRBV6-2/TRBV6-3
TGTGCCAGCAGTTACGGGAGGAGCACCTGGGAGCTGTTTTTT
CASSYGRSTWELFF
>TRBD2|TRBJ2-7|many|TRBV5-1
TGCGCCAGCAGCCCGGCACTAGCGGGGAATGTGAACGGCGAGCAGTACTTC
CASSPALAGNVNGEQYF
>TRBD2|TRBJ2-1|few|TRBV5-4
TGTGCCAGCGGGGGGGATAAAACCTACAATGAGCAGTTCTTC
CASGGDKTYNEQFF
>.|TRBJ1-2|many|TRBV20-1
TGCAGTGCTAGAGATCTACATACCGACAGATATGGCTACACCTTC
CSARDLHTDRYGYTF
>TRBD2|TRBJ2-5|few|TRBV6-1
TGTGCCAGCGGGGATAGCGGGGGAGGTGAGACCCAGTACTTC
CASGDSGGGETQYF
>TRBD1|TRBJ2-7|.|TRBV20-1
TGCAGTGCTAGAGATTGGAACAGGGGATCCTACGAGCAGTACTTC
CSARDWNRGSYEQYF
>.|TRBJ1-1|.|TRBV19
TGTGCCAGTAGTATCGTACCTTCGACTGAAGCTTTCTTT
CASSIVPSTEAFF
>TRBD1|TRBJ2-3|few|TRBV18
TGTGCCAGCTCAGTCGGTCAGGGGGCTGGAAGCACAGATACGCAGTATTTT
CASSVGQGAGSTDTQYF
>.|TRBJ1-2|few|TRBV6-4
TGTGCCAGCAGTCCACTTCCGGGGCACTATGGCTACACCTTC
CASSPLPGHYGYTF
>.|TRBJ2-1|many|TRBV5-8
TGTGCCAGCAGCTTTTTCCGGGGGAATTCCTACAATGAGCAGTTCTTC
CASSFFRGNSYNEQFF
>TRBD1|TRBJ1-5|.|TRBV5-5
TGTGCCAGCAGCTACACCCTCGGGACAGGGGGCGGCCAGCCCCAGCATTTT
CASSYTLGTGGGQPQHF
>.|TRBJ1-6|many|TRBV9
TGTGCCAGCAGCGTAGGGTCGGAGAGCTCCTATAATTCACCCCTCCACTTT
CASSVGSESSYNSPLHF
>.|TRBJ2-3|many|TRBV7-2
TGTGCCAGCAGCTTCACCGGAGTTAATACGCAGTATTTT
CASSFTGVNTQYF
>TRBD2|TRBJ2-1|few|TRBV10-3
TGTGCCATCAGGGAGACTAGCGGGGGTGACTACAATGAGCAGTTCTTC
CAIRETSGGDYNEQFF
>TRBD2|TRBJ2-5|many|TRBV9
TGTGCCAGCAGCCGCGGGGGGGGACGGGAGACCCAGTACTTC
CASSRGGGRETQYF
>TRBD1|TRBJ2-1|many|TRBV6-2/TRBV6-3
TGTGCCAGCAGGGGGACAGGTAACAATGAGCAGTTCTTC
CASRGTGNNEQFF
>TRBD2|TRBJ2-1|many|TRBV12-5
TGTGCTAGTGGTTTGGTCCTTTGGGGGACTACTAAGGCCAATGAGCAGTTCTTC
CASGLVLWGTTKANEQFF
>TRBD1|TRBJ1-2|few|TRBV5-1
TGCGCCAGCAGCGCGGGACAGGGGGCGCAATATGGCTACACCTTC
CASSAGQGAQYGYTF
>.|TRBJ2-2|few|TRBV7-9
TGTGCCAGCAGCTTAGAAGGCCAGGGGAACGGGGAGCTGTTTTTT
CASSLEGQGNGELFF
>TRBD1|TRBJ2-3|.|TRBV5-1
TGCGCCAGCAGCTTTGGGGACAGGGTGTATTTT
CASSFGDRVYF
>TRBD1|TRBJ1-6|many|TRBV5-1
TGCGCCAGCAGCTTACCCGGGACAGGGGTCTCACCCCTCCACTTT
CASSLPGTGVSPLHF
>.|TRBJ1-3|many|TRBV28
TGTGCCAGCAGCCCACAGGCCAGCTCTGGAAACACCATATATTTT
CASSPQASSGNTIYF
>TRBD2|TRBJ2-3|many|TRBV5-1
TGCGCCAGCAGCGCCCTTGTAGCGGGGGGAACCTATACGCAGTATTTT
CASSALVAGGTYTQYF
>.|TRBJ1-5|many|TRBV18
TGTGCCAGCTCACCATCCGGGGATCAGCCCCAGCATTTT
CASSPSGDQPQHF
>.|TRBJ2-5|many|TRBV4-3
TGCGCCAGCAGCCAAGGCGCCGTAAGGGGGGAGACCCAGTACTTC
CASSQGAVRGETQYF
>TRBD1|TRBJ2-7|.|TRBV7-9
TGTGCCAGCAGCTCACCGGGACAGGGAAAATACGAGCAGTACTTC
CASSSPGQGKYEQYF
>TRBD1|TRBJ2-3|many|TRBV7-9
TGTGCCAGCAGCGCAACGGACAGGGACTTTTCCGATACGCAGTATTTT
CASSATDRDFSDTQYF
>.|TRBJ2-4|many|TRBV12-3/TRBV12-4
TGTGCCAGCAGCCCTCGTAGAGACAGTGGCATTCAGTACTTC
CASSPRRDSGIQYF
>.|TRBJ1-5|few|TRBV10-3
TGTGCCATCGGACAGTACAATCAGCCCCAGCATTTT
CAIGQYNQPQHF
>.|TRBJ2-7|few|TRBV2
TGTGCCAGCACCCCTGAAGTGGTGGGCTCCGAGCAGTACTTC
CASTPEVVGSEQYF
>.|TRBJ2-5|many|TRBV7-8
TGTGCCAGCAGCTCAGGGGGGTACCAAGAGACCCAGTACTTC
CASSSGGYQETQYF
>TRBD2|TRBJ2-2|many|TRBV5-1
TGCGCCAGCAGCACCGGACTAGCGGACAACACCGGGGAGCTGTTTTTT
CASSTGLADNTGELFF
>.|TRBJ1-5|many|TRBV2
TGTGCCAGCAGTGAAAGTTGGGGATATAGCAATCAGCCCCAGCATTTT
CASSESWGYSNQPQHF
>.|TRBJ1-6|.|TRBV12-3/TRBV12-4
TGTGCCAGCAGCGGATTCGGGGGTTACTATAATTCACCCCTCCACTTT
CASSGFGGYYNSPLHF